The sequence of this TCR beta chain was determined in a study of T cells after yellow fever vaccination. Findings and limits, study-wide: Booster samples showed a return of most primary-vaccination clones (roughly 96% CD4, around 85% CD8).

This clonotype was observed many times. What it binds is unknown. TCRdb reanalysed the 5' RACE reads using MiXCR and keeps one entry per CDR3 protein. The sample lists over 150,000 distinct CDR3 sequences, around 7.3% occurring once. The clonotype was recovered from a man younger than 35 who received the YFV17D yellow fever vaccine. The sequences come from CD4+ T cells sorted from PBMCs, collected about 5 days after the first yellow fever vaccination.

CDR3 nucleotides: TGTGCCAGCCAGCGGGGGGGATCCTACAATGAGCAGTTCTTC. Its translation: CASQRGGSYNEQFF. The chain carries TRBV7-6 and TRBJ2-1; 10 bases are a match to TRBD2. The CDR3 loop spans 14 amino acids. V dropped 8 bases and J dropped 1; count of bases not matched to a gene: 2. The germline CDR1 and CDR2 sequences are SGHVS and FNYEAQ. Drawing the rest from reference TRBV7-6 and TRBJ2-1, the complete variable domain is GAGVSQSPRYKVTKRGQDVALRCDPISGHVSLYWYRQALGQGPEFLTYFNYEAQQDKSGLPNDRFSAERPEGSISTLTIQRTEQRDSAMYRCASQRGGSYNEQFFGPGTRLTVL.